Below are 11 T cell receptor beta chains sequenced from a single sample in a study of shared clonotypes between healthy human individuals. Clones were sequenced by immunoSEQ multiplex PCR, and TCRdb holds only the in-frame ones, with some missing. The table has some 2,500,000 clones, 93% seen once; the top ten hold more than 0.35%. Specimen: naive CD4+ T cells from PBMCs. Subset reported: CD45RA+ positively selected. These receptor sequences come from a man younger than 35 in good health. Some clones in this sample may be carry-over from other donors' samples.

This clone turned up a few times. J is TRBJ1-1 and V is TRBV27; 11 positions agree with TRBD1. The trim removed 5 bases at V and 0 bases at J, leaving 5 bases unmatched. Germline V gene lookup returns CDR1 MNHEY and CDR2 SMNVEV (reference sequence). This CDR3 has 16 residues. Here the CDR3 reads CASSPGQGALNTEAFF. CDR3 nucleotide sequence: TGTGCCAGCAGTCCAGGACAGGGGGCATTGAACACTGAAGCTTTCTTT.

The chain links TRBV5-1 to TRBJ2-1; D perhaps matches TRBD2 (5 bases). Germline CDR1 reads SGHRS; CDR2 reads YFSETQ. The V gene lost 4 bases and the J gene lost 5 bases, with 10 bases spanning the gap. The CDR3 is made up of 13 amino acids. CDR3 protein: CASSRTYNNEQFF. For the CDR3, the DNA is TGCGCCAGCAGCCGGACTTATAACAATGAGCAGTTCTTC.

The J gene is TRBJ1-2, the V gene TRBV19; TRBD1 aligns across 7 bases. With V trimmed by 5 bases and J by 7 bases, 7 bases remained unmatched. The CDR3 runs 13 residues. CDR1 LNHDA and CDR2 SQIVND come from the germline V gene (reference sequence). CDR3 amino acids: CASSPDRDRGYTF. DNA for the CDR3: TGTGCCAGTAGTCCCGACAGGGATCGTGGCTACACCTTC. The full variable domain, rest sourced from reference TRBV19 and TRBJ1-2, is DGGITQSPKYLFRKEGQNVTLSCEQNLNHDAMYWYRQDPGQGLRLIYYSQIVNDFQKGDIAEGYSVSREKKESFPLTVTSAQKNPTAFYLCASSPDRDRGYTFGSGTRLTVV.

The chain recombines TRBV5-1 with TRBJ2-1, with 14 positions matching TRBD2. The J segment lost 7 bases and the V segment lost 4 bases, leaving 4 bases of the junction unmatched. The germline V gene has CDR1 SGHRS and CDR2 YFSETQ. The CDR3 extends over 15 amino acids. The chain's CDR3 is CASSIGTSGGNEQFF. CDR3 DNA: TGCGCCAGCAGCATCGGGACTAGCGGGGGAAATGAGCAGTTCTTC.

The chain employs TRBV5-5 and TRBJ1-5; D is unresolved. The germline V gene encodes CDR1 SGHKS and CDR2 YYEKEE (reference sequence). CDR3 size: 14 residues. V was trimmed by 4 bases and J by 7 bases, leaving 15 bases between them. The CDR3 region has the DNA TGTGCCAGCAGCCCTACCTATGTGGACCAGCCCCAGCATTTT. Translated, it gives CASSPTYVDQPQHF.

The gene calls are TRBV5-4 and TRBJ1-1; 9 nucleotides match TRBD1. After removal of 0 bases from V and 4 bases from J, the junction contained 4 bases not matched to a gene. Germline V CDR1 and CDR2: SGHNT, YYREEE (reference sequence). The length of the CDR3 is 15 residues. The CDR3 region is CASSLGGQGGTEAFF. CDR3 DNA sequence: TGTGCCAGCAGCTTGGGGGGACAGGGCGGCACTGAAGCTTTCTTT.

The J gene is TRBJ1-6, the V gene TRBV30; perhaps TRBD1 as D (5 bases). Per germline, CDR1 GTSNPN and CDR2 SVGIG (reference sequence). The germline V and J ends were trimmed by 2 bases and 5 bases, with 10 bases remaining between them. CDR3 size: 14 residues. CDR3 DNA: TGTGCCTGGAGTCGGGGGAGTGATAATTCACCCCTCCACTTT. It encodes CAWSRGSDNSPLHF.

V usage is TRBV5-1 and J usage is TRBJ2-3; TRBD2 aligns across 9 bases. Germline trimming cut 4 bases from V and 1 base from J; bases unmatched to any gene: 7. The germline V gene encodes CDR1 SGHRS and CDR2 YFSETQ. The CDR3 runs 16 residues. Written as DNA, the CDR3 is TGCGCCAGCAGCGGAATCAGACTAGCGGGCACAGATACGCAGTATTTT. It codes for CASSGIRLAGTDTQYF. The entire variable domain, with the rest obtained from reference TRBV5-1 and TRBJ2-3, is as follows: KAGVTQTPRYLIKTRGQQVTLSCSPISGHRSVSWYQQTPGQGLQFLFEYFSETQRNKGNFPGRFSGRQFSNSRSEMNVSTLELGDSALYLCASSGIRLAGTDTQYFGPGTRLTVL.

This clone was observed once. The V gene is TRBV28, the J gene TRBJ1-5; D remains unclear. Germline CDR1 is MDHEN and CDR2 is SYDVKM. The CDR3 length is 13 residues. V was cut by 6 bases and J by 5 bases, with 11 bases left in between. CDR3 DNA: TGTGCCAGCAGCGGGGTCTATTATCAGCCCCAGCATTTT. Amino acids: CASSGVYYQPQHF.

CDR3 loop: CASSLPTSTYEQYF. The CDR3 region has the DNA TGCGCCAGCAGCTTGCCGACGAGTACCTACGAGCAGTACTTC. The V gene is TRBV5-1, the J gene TRBJ2-7; unclear D gene. The CDR3 sequence is 14 residues long. From germline, CDR1 is SGHRS and CDR2 YFSETQ. V was cut by 1 base and J by 2 bases, with 10 bases left in between.

V usage is TRBV2 and J usage is TRBJ2-1, with TRBD1 as a possible D gene (7 bases). The CDR3 has 11 amino acids. V lost 8 bases to trimming and J lost 12 bases, with 14 bases between them. The germline CDR1 and CDR2 sequences are SNHLY and FYNNEI. The CDR3 loop is CASAYQGGQFF. The CDR3 region has the DNA TGTGCCAGCGCCTACCAGGGGGGGCAGTTCTTC. Full variable domain (missing parts from reference TRBV2 and TRBJ2-1): EPEVTQTPSHQVTQMGQEVILRCVPISNHLYFYWYRQILGQKVEFLVSFYNNEISEKSEIFDDQFSVERPDGSNFTLKIRSTKLEDSAMYFCASAYQGGQFFGPGTRLTVL.